This TCR beta chain was documented in a study of identical twins. Study-wide findings and caveats: The authors drew conclusions from cross-sectional statistical analysis rather than following the same donors.

TCRdb re-derived calls from the 5' RACE reads in MiXCR, one entry per CDR3 protein. The data show about 690,000 distinct CDR3 sequences, with about 20% seen just once and 4.3% held by the top ten. This clonotype occurred a few times. Its antigen remains unidentified. The germline CDR1 and CDR2 sequences are SEHNR and FQNEAQ (reference sequence). CDR3 length: 13 amino acids. Trimming cost V 5 bases and J 4 bases, with 11 bases left between them. These data were also filed under a second study, of T cells expressing NK-cell markers.

This sequence originates from a woman aged 18-35 years in good health. The sample was PBMCs. The rearrangement joins TRBV7-9 to TRBJ2-5; weak D call: TRBD2 (6 bases). The CDR3 sequence is CASSRGTSETQYF. CDR3 bases: TGTGCCAGCAGCCGCGGGACTTCAGAGACCCAGTACTTC.